The 6 T cell receptor beta chains reported below all come from one sample, sequenced in a study of T cells expressing NK-cell markers. Following a re-call of the 5' RACE reads, TCRdb has one entry per CDR3 protein and lacks DNA. The sample holds about 460,000 distinct CDR3 sequences. Material for sequencing was blood T cells: a sorted CD56 or NKG2C T cell subset, CD4+ or CD8+ T cells, or bulk PBMC T cells (not recorded which). The receptors shown here come from a woman aged 45-59 years in good health.

J is TRBJ2-5 and V is TRBV3-1; there is no DNA to check the TCRdb D call of TRBD2. Germline assignment: CDR1 LGHDT and CDR2 YNNKEL (reference sequence). This CDR3 comprises 16 residues. This CDR3 is CASSPWTSGRPETQYF.

The J gene is TRBJ1-1, the V gene TRBV5-4. CDR1 is SGHNT and CDR2 is YYREEE in the germline V gene (reference sequence). This CDR3 is built from 14 residues. CDR3: CASSLIPDRAEAFF.

The J gene is TRBJ1-2, the V gene TRBV4-2; as DNA is missing, the TRBD1 call by TCRdb cannot be tested. Looked up from germline, CDR1 is LGHNA and CDR2 is YNFKEQ. CDR3 length: 14 amino acids. The CDR3 reads CASSQDRTGYGYTF.

The chain employs TRBV6-2 or TRBV6-3 and TRBJ2-6. The CDR3 spans 13 residues. In germline, CDR1 is MNHEY, CDR2 SVGEGT. Here the CDR3 reads CASIDFGANVLTF.

V is TRBV7-9 and J is TRBJ2-1; absent DNA, TCRdb's TRBD1 call cannot be checked. The CDR3 runs to 14 residues. CDR1 and CDR2 (germline): SEHNR, FQNEAQ (reference sequence). CDR3 amino acids: CASSYTGGPNEQFF.

The genes are TRBV4-1 and TRBJ2-5; the D call of TRBD1 rests on TCRdb alone, since no DNA is present to check it. Germline V gene data show CDR1 as MGHRA and CDR2 as YSYEKL. This CDR3 has 16 residues. The CDR3 reads CASSSPRRGLGETQYF.